This TCR beta chain was documented in a study of shared clonotypes between healthy human individuals. Produced via immunoSEQ multiplex PCR; TCRdb's table is partial and in-frame only. The sample contains roughly 2,000,000 clones, 90% to 95% of which appear only once. It was CD45RO-negative cells, positively selected for CCR7, that made up naive CD8 cells, with terminally differentiated effector memory CD45RA+ cells excluded. Comment on this clone: The sample contains more than one DNA sequence encoding this CDR3.

This CDR3 is built from 13 residues. J gave up 2 bases and V 7 bases, and 5 bases lay outside the gene matches. Germline CDR1 SQVTM, CDR2 ANQGSEA. The chain carries TRBV29-1 and TRBJ2-7; 10 bases are shared with TRBD1. Sequenced sample: naive CD8+ T cells from PBMCs. The source is a young man in good health. Some clones in this sample may be carry-over from other donors' samples. CDR3 protein: CSARTGGPYEQYF. The CDR3 DNA reads TGCAGCGCCAGGACAGGGGGACCCTACGAGCAGTACTTC.